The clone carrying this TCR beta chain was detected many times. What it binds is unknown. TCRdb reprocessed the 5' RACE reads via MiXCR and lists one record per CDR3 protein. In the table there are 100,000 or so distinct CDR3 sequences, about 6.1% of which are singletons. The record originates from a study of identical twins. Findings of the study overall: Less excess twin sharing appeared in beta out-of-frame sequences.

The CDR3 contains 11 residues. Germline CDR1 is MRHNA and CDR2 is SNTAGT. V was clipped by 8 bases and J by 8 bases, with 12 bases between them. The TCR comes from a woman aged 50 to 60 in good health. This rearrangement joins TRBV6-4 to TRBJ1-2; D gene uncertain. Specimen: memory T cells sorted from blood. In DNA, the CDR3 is TGTGCCAGCGTCGAGGTTTGCGGCTACACCTTC. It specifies CASVEVCGYTF.